This T cell receptor (beta chain) was obtained from a study of blood T cell repertoires in COVID-19. For the study at large: T cells, B-cell-depleted T cells, or PBMCs supplied cDNA or gDNA.

The method was immunoSEQ multiplex PCR; TCRdb's version includes in-frame clones alone and lacks a portion of them. The sample has some 90,000 clones, 80% seen once; the top ten hold about a tenth. Germline V CDR1 and CDR2: MDHEN, SYDVKM. CDR3 length equals 17 residues. The ends lost 6 bases at V and 4 bases at J; junction bases unmatched: 13. The rearrangement uses TRBV28 and TRBJ2-1; 9 bases match TRBD1. This sequence originates from a woman aged 70 to 79 with acute or convalescent COVID-19. The sequenced material came from peripheral blood. The CDR3 DNA follows: TGTGCCAGCAGACACCAGGGGACAGGGAAACGATACAATGAGCAGTTCTTC. It encodes CASRHQGTGKRYNEQFF.